A selection of T cell receptor beta chains follows, all from one sample in a study of blood T cell repertoires in COVID-19. Method: immunoSEQ multiplex PCR; TCRdb's copy keeps in-frame clones and lacks some. The sample records some 400,000 clones, approximately 87% being singletons. The sample was peripheral blood. The receptors stem from a woman under 40 with COVID-19, enrolled during active disease. CDR3s include the opening cysteine and the closing phenylalanine or tryptophan. Fields, in order: clone size, J gene, D gene, CDR3 length, V gene, CDR3 DNA, CDR3 protein. The D gene is left open where the match is weak. The size field is filled for only some rows; it gives once, few, many or a size class.

- TRBJ1-4 TRBD1 13 TRBV12-3/TRBV12-4 TGTGCCAGCCAGGGACAGACTAATGAAAAACTGTTTTTT CASQGQTNEKLFF
once TRBJ2-4 - 17 TRBV2 TGTGCCAGCGGAGCCAGCATTCTCCCCTTAGGTTGGAACATTCAGTACTTC CASGASILPLGWNIQYF
- TRBJ1-1 - 14 TRBV10-1 TGCGCCAGCAGTGAGACCCCGGGTGGCACTGAAGCTTTCTTT CASSETPGGTEAFF
- TRBJ2-2 - 16 TRBV19 TGTGCCAGTAGTATTCAGGGTTCTATGAACACCGGGGAGCTGTTTTTT CASSIQGSMNTGELFF
- TRBJ2-7 TRBD1 16 TRBV4-1 TGCGCCAGCAGCCAAGCCCAAAGGACAGGGACCTACGAGCAGTACTTC CASSQAQRTGTYEQYF
- TRBJ2-7 TRBD1 15 TRBV3-1/TRBV3-2 TGTGCCAGCAGCCAAGACACAGGGGTACCCTACGAGCAGTACTTC CASSQDTGVPYEQYF
- TRBJ1-2 - 12 TRBV7-9 TGTGCCAGCAGCGCAATCGGGTATGGCTACACCTTC CASSAIGYGYTF
- TRBJ2-1 TRBD2 15 TRBV6-5 TGTGCCAGCGGCGGACTAGCGGGAGTTAGGAATGAGCAGTTCTTC CASGGLAGVRNEQFF
- TRBJ1-5 TRBD1 13 TRBV6-5 TGTGCCAGCAGGACAGGGTTAGGTCAGCCCCAGCATTTT CASRTGLGQPQHF
- TRBJ1-4 TRBD1 14 TRBV6-5 TGTGCCAGCAGTCCGACAGGGTATTACGAAAAACTGTTTTTT CASSPTGYYEKLFF
few TRBJ2-1 TRBD1 15 TRBV19 TGTGCCAGTAGTATCACAGGGGGCCTTTTATTGGAGCAGTTCTTC CASSITGGLLLEQFF
- TRBJ1-2 TRBD1 14 TRBV10-3 TGTGCCATCAGCCCGACAGGGGGCGACTATGGCTACACCTTC CAISPTGGDYGYTF
- TRBJ2-5 - 10 TRBV27 TGTGCCAGCAGGACAAAGACCCAGTACTTC CASRTKTQYF
- TRBJ2-1 TRBD2 16 TRBV2 TGTGCCAGCAGCATACTTCTAGCGGGAGGGTTCGATGAGCAGTTCTTC CASSILLAGGFDEQFF
- TRBJ2-1 TRBD1 14 TRBV6-5 TGTGCCAGTGGGGGACAGGGGCTCTACAATGAGCAGTTCTTC CASGGQGLYNEQFF
once TRBJ2-3 TRBD1 15 TRBV30 TGTGCCTGGAACGGACAGGGTGAGGGCACAGATACGCAGTATTTT CAWNGQGEGTDTQYF
- TRBJ1-2 - 14 TRBV18 TGTGCCAGCTCACCAAATCAGGGGCAGTATGGCTACACCTTC CASSPNQGQYGYTF
once TRBJ1-1 - 14 TRBV25-1 TGTGCCAGCAGTCCTTTCGAGGGGAACACTGAAGCTTTCTTT CASSPFEGNTEAFF
- TRBJ2-5 - 14 TRBV16 TGTGCCAGCAGCCAACAGACTAGTCGAGAGACCCAGTACTTC CASSQQTSRETQYF
- TRBJ2-3 - 13 TRBV30 TGTGCCTGGAGTACGGCTCACTACGATACGCAGTATTTT CAWSTAHYDTQYF
- TRBJ2-3 TRBD1 15 TRBV25-1 TGTGCCAGCAGTGCGAGGACAGGGAAGTTAGATACGCAGTATTTT CASSARTGKLDTQYF
- TRBJ1-6 TRBD1 14 TRBV6-5 TGTGCCAGCAGCCCAGGGGGCGCGAATTCACCCCTCCACTTT CASSPGGANSPLHF
once TRBJ2-3 TRBD2 14 TRBV6-5 TGTGCCAGCAGCATTAGCGGGAGCGCAGATACGCAGTATTTT CASSISGSADTQYF
- TRBJ2-7 TRBD2 13 TRBV2 TGTGCCAGCAGTCCCGGGACTAGTGACGAGCAGTACTTC CASSPGTSDEQYF
- TRBJ2-3 TRBD2 16 TRBV19 TGTGCCAGTAGACTTAGCGGGAGGAGGGAAACAGATACGCAGTATTTT CASRLSGRRETDTQYF
- TRBJ2-7 TRBD2 13 TRBV30 TGTGCCTGGAGTGCCCTAGCGGGAGACGAGCAGTACTTC CAWSALAGDEQYF
- TRBJ1-1 - 14 TRBV6-2/TRBV6-3 TGTGCCAGCAGCCCACAGGGAATGGGCGCTGAAGCTTTCTTT CASSPQGMGAEAFF
once TRBJ2-7 TRBD2 14 TRBV27 TGTGCCAGCAGTCCCTTTAGCGGGACCTACGAGCAGTACTTC CASSPFSGTYEQYF
- TRBJ2-1 - 10 TRBV10-2 TGCGCCACCTCTGGCCATGAGCAGTTCTTC CATSGHEQFF
few TRBJ2-7 - 14 TRBV29-1 TGCAGCGTTGAAAGGGACGGGAGCTCCTACGAGCAGTACTTC CSVERDGSSYEQYF
- TRBJ2-1 TRBD2 18 TRBV25-1 TGTGCCAGCAGTGAATCCCACCTAGCGGGAGGCCTCTACAATGAGCAGTTCTTC CASSESHLAGGLYNEQFF
- TRBJ1-2 - 15 TRBV6-5 TGTGCCAGCAGCAGAGACCGGCGGGGGGCGCTTGGCTACACCTTC CASSRDRRGALGYTF
few TRBJ2-6 TRBD2 17 TRBV14 TGTGCCAGCAGCCAACGAGGACTAGCAACTGGGGCCAACGTCCTGACTTTC CASSQRGLATGANVLTF
- TRBJ2-5 TRBD2 16 TRBV3-1/TRBV3-2 TGTGCCTACGCGGGGGGGCGGACGGGGCGGCTAGAGACCCAGTACTTC CAYAGGRTGRLETQYF
- TRBJ2-2 TRBD2 16 TRBV5-3 TGTGCCAACCACCGGAGGCGGGAGGATCACACCGGGGAGCTGTTTTTT CANHRRREDHTGELFF
- TRBJ2-1 TRBD2 20 TRBV7-6 TGTGCCAGCAGCCCCGGGCGGTGGACTAGCGGGAGAACGTCCTACAATGAGCAGTTCTTC CASSPGRWTSGRTSYNEQFF
- TRBJ2-2 - 13 TRBV24-1 TGTGCCACCGAGCCACAGGGAACCGGGGAGCTGTTTTTT CATEPQGTGELFF
- TRBJ2-1 TRBD2 13 TRBV2 TGTGCCAGCAGTCTCTCTAGCGGGATAAGACAGTTCTTC CASSLSSGIRQFF
- TRBJ2-7 TRBD1 15 TRBV19 TGTGCCAGTAGTACGGGGACAGGGGGATCCTACGAGCAGTACTTC CASSTGTGGSYEQYF
few TRBJ2-5 TRBD2 15 TRBV7-2 TGTGCCAGCAGCACAGGACTAGCGGGAACTGGGACCCAGTACTTC CASSTGLAGTGTQYF
- TRBJ1-1 - 15 TRBV7-3 TGTGCCAGTTCCCTTAACGGGGGGAGGAACACTGAAGCTTTCTTT CASSLNGGRNTEAFF
once TRBJ2-5 - 14 TRBV3-1/TRBV3-2 TGTGCCAGCACGGGAACTAGCCTGTCAGAGACCCAGTACTTC CASTGTSLSETQYF
- TRBJ1-2 - 14 TRBV6-1 TGTGCCAGCAGTGAAGAAGCAGGGCTCAGAGGCTACACCTTC CASSEEAGLRGYTF
- TRBJ2-1 TRBD2 15 TRBV7-9 TGTGCCAGCAGCCTAAGCGGGAGGGCCTTTGGTGAGCAGTTCTTC CASSLSGRAFGEQFF
- TRBJ2-1 TRBD1 16 TRBV14 TGTGCCAGCAGCCAAGTGCAGGGGGCGCCCTACAATGAGCAGTTCTTC CASSQVQGAPYNEQFF
few TRBJ2-1 TRBD2 15 TRBV5-6 TGTGCCAGCAGCCCCACTAGCGGGAGTTTGCTTGAGCAGTTCTTC CASSPTSGSLLEQFF
- TRBJ2-7 TRBD2 16 TRBV7-2 TGTGCCAGCAGCTCCCCAGTCCTAGCGGGAGTTGCCGGGCAGTACTTC CASSSPVLAGVAGQYF
- TRBJ2-7 - 12 TRBV18 TGTGCCAGCTCACCGGGGGGTGTCGAGCAGTACTTC CASSPGGVEQYF
- TRBJ1-5 - 15 TRBV27 TGTGCCAGCAGTTACACAGGAAATAGCAATCAGCCCCAGCATTTT CASSYTGNSNQPQHF
- TRBJ1-2 TRBD1 13 TRBV7-2 TGTGCCAGCAGCCCCCGGACAGGAGAGGGCTACACCTTC CASSPRTGEGYTF
- TRBJ2-5 TRBD2 17 TRBV4-3 TGCGCCAGCAGCCAAGTAGTCCAGCGGGAGGGCCCGGAGACCCAGTACTTC CASSQVVQREGPETQYF
- TRBJ2-2 - 16 TRBV6-5 TGTGCCAGCAGTTACTCGATGGGACTCAACACCGGGGAGCTGTTTTTT CASSYSMGLNTGELFF
- TRBJ2-6 - 17 TRBV21-1 TGTGCCAGCAGCATGCTTCCGGGTACCAAGGGGGCCAACGTCCTGACTTTC CASSMLPGTKGANVLTF
- TRBJ1-2 - 15 TRBV29-1 TGCAGCGTTGAAGAGAGCAGTTTGGGCACCTATGGCTACACCTTC CSVEESSLGTYGYTF
- TRBJ1-2 - 12 TRBV28 TGTGCCAGCAGCTGGGGCCAGGGCGGCTACACCTTC CASSWGQGGYTF
- TRBJ2-7 TRBD2 13 TRBV25-1 TGTGCCAGCGCCGGGGGGAGACTCTACGAGCAGTACTTC CASAGGRLYEQYF
- TRBJ1-2 - 14 TRBV10-3 TGTGCCATCAGTGAGCTCGGACAAAACTATGGCTACACCTTC CAISELGQNYGYTF
- TRBJ2-7 TRBD2 13 TRBV30 TGTGCCTGGCACGGGGGGAGCACCTACGAGCAGTACTTC CAWHGGSTYEQYF
- TRBJ2-5 TRBD2 14 TRBV6-4 TGTGCCAGCAGTGGCCCCCCGCGGGGGGAGACCCAGTACTTC CASSGPPRGETQYF
- TRBJ2-7 - 11 TRBV25-1 TGTGCCAGCTCTAGCTCCTACGAGCAGTACTTC CASSSSYEQYF